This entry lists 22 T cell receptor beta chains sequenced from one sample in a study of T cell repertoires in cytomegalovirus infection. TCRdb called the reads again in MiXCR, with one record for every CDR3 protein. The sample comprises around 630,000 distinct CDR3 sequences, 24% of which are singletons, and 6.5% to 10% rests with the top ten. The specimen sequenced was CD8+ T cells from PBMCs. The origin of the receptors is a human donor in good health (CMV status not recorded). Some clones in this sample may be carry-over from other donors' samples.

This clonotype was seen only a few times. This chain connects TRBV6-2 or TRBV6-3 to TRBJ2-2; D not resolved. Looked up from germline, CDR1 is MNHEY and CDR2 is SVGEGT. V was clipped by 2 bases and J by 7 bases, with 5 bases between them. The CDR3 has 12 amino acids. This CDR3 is CASSYPVGELFF. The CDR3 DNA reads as TGTGCCAGCAGTTACCCGGTCGGGGAGCTGTTTTTT.

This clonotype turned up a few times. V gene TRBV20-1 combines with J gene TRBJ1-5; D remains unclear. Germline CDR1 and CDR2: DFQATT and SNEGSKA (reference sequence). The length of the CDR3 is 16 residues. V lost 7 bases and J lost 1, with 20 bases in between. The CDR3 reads CSGTEVGFGSNQPQHF. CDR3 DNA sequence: TGCAGTGGAACCGAGGTGGGGTTCGGGAGCAATCAGCCCCAGCATTTT.

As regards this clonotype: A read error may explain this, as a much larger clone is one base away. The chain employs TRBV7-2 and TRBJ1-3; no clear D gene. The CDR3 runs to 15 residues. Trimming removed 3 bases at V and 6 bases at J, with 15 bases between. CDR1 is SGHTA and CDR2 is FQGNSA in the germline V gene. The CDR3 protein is CASSLHPGPENTIYF. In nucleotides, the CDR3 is TGTGCCAGCAGCTTGCACCCCGGGCCAGAAAACACCATATATTTT. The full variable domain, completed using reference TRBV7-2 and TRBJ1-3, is GAGVSQSPSNKVTEKGKDVELRCDPISGHTALYWYRQSLGQGLEFLIYFQGNSAPDKSGLPSDRFSAERTGGSVSTLTIQRTQQEDSAVYLCASSLHPGPENTIYFGEGSWLTVV.

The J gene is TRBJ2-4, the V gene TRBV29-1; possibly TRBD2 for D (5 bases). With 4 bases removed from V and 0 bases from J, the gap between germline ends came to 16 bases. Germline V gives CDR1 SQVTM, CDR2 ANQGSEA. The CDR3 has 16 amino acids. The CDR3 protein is CSVAGQDSKAKNIQYF. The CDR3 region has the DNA TGCAGCGTTGCCGGCCAGGACTCCAAAGCCAAAAACATTCAGTACTTC. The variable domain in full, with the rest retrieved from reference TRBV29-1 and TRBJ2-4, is SAVISQKPSRDICQRGTSLTIQCQVDSQVTMMFWYRQQPGQSLTLIATANQGSEATYESGFVIDKFPISRPNLTFSTLTVSNMSPEDSSIYLCSVAGQDSKAKNIQYFGAGTRLSVL.

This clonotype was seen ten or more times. CDR3 protein: CASSRRGGNTGELFF. The CDR3 DNA sequence: TGTGCCAGCAGTCGTCGGGGGGGGAACACCGGGGAGCTGTTTTTT. J is TRBJ2-2 and V is TRBV7-9; 8 bases are a match to TRBD2. The CDR3 is 15 amino acids. The V gene's germline CDR1 is SEHNR and CDR2 FQNEAQ (reference sequence). V dropped 6 bases and J dropped 1; count of bases not matched to a gene: 4.

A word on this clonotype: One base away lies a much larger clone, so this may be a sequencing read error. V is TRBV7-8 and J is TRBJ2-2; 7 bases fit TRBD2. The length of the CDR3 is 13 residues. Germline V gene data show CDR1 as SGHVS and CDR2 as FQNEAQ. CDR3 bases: TGTACCAGCAGCTCCGGGGGGACCGGGGAGCTGTTTTTT. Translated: CTSSSGGTGELFF.

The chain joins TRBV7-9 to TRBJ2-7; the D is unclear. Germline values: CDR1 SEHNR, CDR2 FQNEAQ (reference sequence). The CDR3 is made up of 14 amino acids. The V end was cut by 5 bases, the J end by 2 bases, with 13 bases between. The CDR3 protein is CASSGSPEAYEQYV. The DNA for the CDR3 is TGTGCCAGCAGCGGATCGCCGGAAGCCTACGAGCAGTACGTC.

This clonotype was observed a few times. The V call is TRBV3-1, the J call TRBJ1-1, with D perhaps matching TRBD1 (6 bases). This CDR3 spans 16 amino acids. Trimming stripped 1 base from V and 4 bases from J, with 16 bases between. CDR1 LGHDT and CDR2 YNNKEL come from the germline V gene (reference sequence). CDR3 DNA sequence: TGTGCCAGCAGCCAAGTGGCGGGGGCCCGGACCACTGAAGCTTTCTTT. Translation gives CASSQVAGARTTEAFF.

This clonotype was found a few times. The CDR3 nucleotides are TGCAGTGCTAGAGGAACGGTACCCTCTGGGGCCAACGTCCTGACTTTC. Protein sequence: CSARGTVPSGANVLTF. The rearrangement uses TRBV20-1 and TRBJ2-6; D gene uncertain. V gave up 1 base and J gave up 0 bases, with 10 bases separating them. In germline, CDR1 is DFQATT, CDR2 SNEGSKA (reference sequence). This CDR3 is 16 amino acids long.

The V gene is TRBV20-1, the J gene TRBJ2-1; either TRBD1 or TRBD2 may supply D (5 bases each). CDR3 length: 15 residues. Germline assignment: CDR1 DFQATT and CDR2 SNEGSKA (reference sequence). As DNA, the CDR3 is TGCAGAGGGGAGAGGGGCAGGGAACTTTACAATGAGCAGTTCTTC. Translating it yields CRGERGRELYNEQFF.

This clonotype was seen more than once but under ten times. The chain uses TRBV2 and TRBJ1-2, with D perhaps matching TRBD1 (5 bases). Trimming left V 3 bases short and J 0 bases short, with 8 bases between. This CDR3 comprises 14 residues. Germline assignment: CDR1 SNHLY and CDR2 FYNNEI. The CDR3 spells CASSDGGANYGYTF. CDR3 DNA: TGTGCCAGCAGTGATGGAGGGGCTAACTATGGCTACACCTTC.

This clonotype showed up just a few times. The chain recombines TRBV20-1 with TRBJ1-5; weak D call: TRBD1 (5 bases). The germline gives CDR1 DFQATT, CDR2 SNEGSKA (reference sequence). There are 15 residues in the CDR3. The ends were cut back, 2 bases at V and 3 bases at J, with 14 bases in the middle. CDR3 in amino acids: CSARPLQVHNQPQHF. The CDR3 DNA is TGCAGTGCTAGACCCTTACAGGTTCACAATCAGCCCCAGCATTTT.

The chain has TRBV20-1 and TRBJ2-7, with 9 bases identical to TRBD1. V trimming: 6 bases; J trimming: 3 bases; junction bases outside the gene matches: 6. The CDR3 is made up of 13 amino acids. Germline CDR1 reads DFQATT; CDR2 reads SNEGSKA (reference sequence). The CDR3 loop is CSARRDRDYEQYV. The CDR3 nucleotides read TGCAGTGCGAGAAGGGACAGGGACTACGAGCAGTACGTC.

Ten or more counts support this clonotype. CDR3 protein: CATASGVEQFF. The CDR3 DNA reads TGTGCCACCGCTAGCGGCGTCGAGCAGTTCTTC. The J gene is TRBJ2-1, the V gene TRBV7-2; TRBD2 matches 7 bases. The V segment lost 10 bases and the J segment 10 bases; nucleotides outside the gene matches: 7. The CDR3 runs to 11 residues. Per the germline V gene, CDR1 is SGHTA and CDR2 is FQGNSA.

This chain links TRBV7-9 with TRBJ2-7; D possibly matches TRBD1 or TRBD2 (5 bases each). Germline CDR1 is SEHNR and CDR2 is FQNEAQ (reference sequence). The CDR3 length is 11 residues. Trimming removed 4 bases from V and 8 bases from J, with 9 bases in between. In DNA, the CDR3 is TGTGCCAGCAGCTGGGGGACGAAGCAGTACGTC. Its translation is CASSWGTKQYV.

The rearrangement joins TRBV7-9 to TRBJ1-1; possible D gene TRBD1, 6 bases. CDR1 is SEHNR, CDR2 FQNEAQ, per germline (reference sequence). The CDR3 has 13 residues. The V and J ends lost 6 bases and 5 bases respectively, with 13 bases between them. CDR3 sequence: CASRSTGTTEAFF. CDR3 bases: TGTGCCAGCAGGTCTACAGGGACGACTGAAGCTTTCTTT.

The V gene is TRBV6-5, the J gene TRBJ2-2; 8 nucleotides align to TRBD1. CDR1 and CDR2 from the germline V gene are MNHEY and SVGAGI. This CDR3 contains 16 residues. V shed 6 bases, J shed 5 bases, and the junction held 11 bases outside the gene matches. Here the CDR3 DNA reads TGTGCCAGCAGGGGACAGGTCGGGCGGAAGACCGGGGAGCTGTTTTTT. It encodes CASRGQVGRKTGELFF.

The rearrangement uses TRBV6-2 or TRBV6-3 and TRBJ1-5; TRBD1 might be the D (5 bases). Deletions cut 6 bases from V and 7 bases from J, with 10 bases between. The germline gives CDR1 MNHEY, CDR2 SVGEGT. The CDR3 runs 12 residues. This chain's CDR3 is CASSPRVQPQHF. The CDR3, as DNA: TGTGCCAGCAGCCCCAGGGTGCAGCCCCAGCATTTT.

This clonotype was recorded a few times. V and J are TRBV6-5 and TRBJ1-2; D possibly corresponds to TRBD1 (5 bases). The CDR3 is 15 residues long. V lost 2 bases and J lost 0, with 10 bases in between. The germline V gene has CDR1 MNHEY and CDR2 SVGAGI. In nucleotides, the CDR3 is TGTGCCAGCAGTTACGGGGGGTTTGCTAACTATGGCTACACCTTC. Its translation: CASSYGGFANYGYTF.

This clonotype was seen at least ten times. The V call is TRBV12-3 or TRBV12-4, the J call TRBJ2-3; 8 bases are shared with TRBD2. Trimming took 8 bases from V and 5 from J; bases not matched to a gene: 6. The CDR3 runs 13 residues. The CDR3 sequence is CASLAGGGDTQYF. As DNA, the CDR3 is TGTGCCAGCCTCGCGGGGGGAGGAGATACGCAGTATTTT.

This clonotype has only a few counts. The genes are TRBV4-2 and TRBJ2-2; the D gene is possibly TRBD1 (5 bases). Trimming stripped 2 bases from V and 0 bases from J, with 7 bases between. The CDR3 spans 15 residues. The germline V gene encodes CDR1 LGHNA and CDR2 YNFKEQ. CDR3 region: CASSQRTPNTGELFF. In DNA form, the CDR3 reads TGTGCCAGCAGCCAAAGGACACCGAACACCGGGGAGCTGTTTTTT.

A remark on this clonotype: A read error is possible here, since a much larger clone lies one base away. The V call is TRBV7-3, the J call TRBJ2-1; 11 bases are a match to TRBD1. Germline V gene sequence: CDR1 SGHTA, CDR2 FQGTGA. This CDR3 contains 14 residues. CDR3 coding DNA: TGTGCCAACAGCTTTGGGACAGGGGGAAATGAGCAGTTCTTC. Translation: CANSFGTGGNEQFF.